The 11 T cell receptor beta chains presented below share a single source sample, sequenced in a study of T cells expressing NK-cell markers. TCRdb re-called the 5' RACE reads, yielding one record per CDR3 amino acid sequence without DNA. The sample yields about half a million distinct CDR3 sequences, of which the top ten take up more than 1.4%. Sequenced input: blood T cells: a sorted CD56 or NKG2C T cell subset, CD4+ or CD8+ T cells, or bulk PBMC T cells (not recorded which). These TCRs come from a woman between 50 and 59 years old in good health.

The chain couples TRBV29-1 to TRBJ2-5; TCRdb returns TRBD2, unconfirmable since there is no DNA. CDR1 and CDR2 from the germline V gene are SQVTM and ANQGSEA. The CDR3 runs to 16 residues. The CDR3 sequence: CSVEGDGGDFQETQYF.

V and J are TRBV6-2 or TRBV6-3 and TRBJ2-2; the D call from TCRdb, TRBD2, cannot be confirmed without DNA. There are 15 residues in the CDR3. Germline V gene data show CDR1 as MNHEY and CDR2 as SVGEGT. The CDR3 reads CASSYLAGGAGELFF.

V usage is TRBV5-1 and J usage is TRBJ1-1; the TRBD1 assignment by TCRdb is unverifiable without DNA. The CDR3 extends over 17 amino acids. The germline CDR1 and CDR2 sequences are SGHRS and YFSETQ. The CDR3 sequence is CASSLGTLTVTHTEAFF.

This chain joins TRBV25-1 and TRBJ1-2; TCRdb selects TRBD1, and the lack of DNA leaves this call unchecked. The CDR3 has 12 residues. The germline V gene has CDR1 MGHDK and CDR2 SYGVNS. Here the CDR3 reads CASTDHRGGYTF.

The V call is TRBV12-3 or TRBV12-4, the J call TRBJ2-5; the D call of TRBD1 rests on TCRdb alone, since no DNA is present to check it. This CDR3 is 13 amino acids long. The CDR3 here is CARIQVFQETQYF.

This chain connects TRBV28 to TRBJ2-5. The CDR3 loop spans 11 amino acids. Germline assignment: CDR1 MDHEN and CDR2 SYDVKM. The CDR3: CASSFFGTQYF.

The V gene is TRBV29-1, the J gene TRBJ2-5; TCRdb names TRBD2, which stays unverified in the absence of DNA. The CDR3 contains 12 residues. The germline gives CDR1 SQVTM, CDR2 ANQGSEA. The CDR3 sequence: CSVGRRVETQYF.

The CDR3: CASSFRTSEPTDTQYF. The V and J genes are TRBV5-1 and TRBJ2-3; no DNA is available, so the TRBD2 call from TCRdb remains unchecked. This CDR3 is 16 amino acids long. Germline V gene sequence: CDR1 SGHRS, CDR2 YFSETQ.

The chain employs TRBV11-3 and TRBJ2-7; TCRdb outputs TRBD2, but without DNA this stays unchecked. Germline V gene sequence: CDR1 SGHNT, CDR2 YENEEA. The CDR3 length is 16 residues. CDR3: CASSLDWEAGAREQYF. Using reference TRBV11-3 and TRBJ2-7 for the parts outside the CDR3, the full variable domain is EAGVVQSPRYKIIEKKQPVAFWCNPISGHNTLYWYLQNLGQGPELLIRYENEEAVDDSQLPKDRFSAERLKGVDSTLKIQPAELGDSAVYLCASSLDWEAGAREQYFGPGTRLTVT.

The rearrangement uses TRBV29-1 and TRBJ2-7; without DNA, the TCRdb call of TRBD1 cannot be checked. This CDR3 comprises 12 residues. The germline CDR1 and CDR2 sequences are SQVTM and ANQGSEA. CDR3 amino acids: CSVYQGTGEQYF.

This sequence joins TRBV29-1 and TRBJ2-1; TCRdb proposes TRBD1, but this gene call is untestable without DNA. The CDR3 contains 17 residues. Looked up from germline, CDR1 is SQVTM and CDR2 is ANQGSEA. This chain's CDR3 is CSVVPPSSGSSYNEQFF.